A selection of T cell receptor beta chains follows, all from one sample in a study of shared clonotypes between healthy human individuals. The repertoire was sequenced with immunoSEQ multiplex PCR; TCRdb's copy has only in-frame clones and lacks some. The profile shows some 2.3 million clones, approximately 95% of them singletons. Sample: naive CD4+ T cells from PBMCs. The receptors were sampled from a man younger than 30 in good health. Some clones in this sample may be carry-over from other donors' samples. The CDR3 runs from the conserved cysteine through the conserved F or W. The D gene is left open where the match is weak. Size is omitted from some rows. Given values are once, few, many or a class for expanded clones.

V gene,clone size,J gene,D gene,CDR3 DNA,CDR3 protein
TRBV28,.,TRBJ2-1,TRBD2,TGTGCCACCACAGAGGGTAGCGGGGACTACAATGAGCAGTTCTTC,CATTEGSGDYNEQFF
TRBV10-1,once,TRBJ2-3,.,TGCGCCAGCAGCTTAAATTCGGGACTCCCGGACACAGATACGCAGTATTTT,CASSLNSGLPDTDTQYF
TRBV7-8,.,TRBJ1-2,TRBD1,TGTGCCAGCAGCCTAACCCCACTGGGACAGAGGACTAACTATGGCTACACCTTC,CASSLTPLGQRTNYGYTF
TRBV2,.,TRBJ1-2,.,TGTGCCAGCACCTCAACCACGGGGGGCTCTGCTCGCTATGGCTACACCTTC,CASTSTTGGSARYGYTF
TRBV9,few,TRBJ1-1,.,TGTGCCAGCAGCGAGGGACTTCGGAGGGACACTGAAGCTTTCTTT,CASSEGLRRDTEAFF
TRBV4-1,.,TRBJ2-7,TRBD1,TGCGCCAGCAGCCAAGTCCCTACCGGGACAGGGTCCTACGAGCAGTACTTC,CASSQVPTGTGSYEQYF
TRBV2,.,TRBJ2-7,.,TGTGCCAGCTCAGGGGCTGTCTACGAGCAGTACTTC,CASSGAVYEQYF
TRBV19,.,TRBJ1-5,TRBD1,TGTGCCAGCCGGGACAGCAGTCTTAGCAATCAGCCCCAGCATTTT,CASRDSSLSNQPQHF
TRBV2,.,TRBJ1-5,.,TGTGCCAGCAGTGCTACAGGGTCGGTTCAGCCCCAGCATTTT,CASSATGSVQPQHF
TRBV15,.,TRBJ2-1,TRBD2,TGTGCCACCAGCAGCCACGGACTAGCGGGAGGCAATGAGCAGTTCTTC,CATSSHGLAGGNEQFF
TRBV27,.,TRBJ2-1,.,TGTGCCAGCAGTTTAATGTATGCGGCGGCCTCCTACAATGAGCAGTTCTTC,CASSLMYAAASYNEQFF
TRBV5-1,.,TRBJ1-1,TRBD1,TGCGCCAGCAGCTGGGGACAGTTGAACACTGAAGCTTTCTTT,CASSWGQLNTEAFF
TRBV7-3,.,TRBJ2-1,.,TGTGCCAGCAGCTTACGGGCTAGCGCGCTCGGTGAGCAGTTCTTC,CASSLRASALGEQFF
TRBV4-3,.,TRBJ2-2,.,TGCGCCAGCAGCCAGCCCGCCGGGAGAAGGGACACCGGGGAGCTGTTTTTT,CASSQPAGRRDTGELFF
TRBV15,.,TRBJ2-7,TRBD1,TGTGCCACCAGCCCAGGGGGCTTCTCCTACGAGCAGTACTTC,CATSPGGFSYEQYF
TRBV5-1,.,TRBJ1-2,.,TGCGCCAGCAGCGACGGACAACCGGGAGGTGGCTACACCTTC,CASSDGQPGGGYTF
TRBV30,.,TRBJ2-2,TRBD1,TGTGCCTGGAGTGCGGAAGACAGGGGATGGGGCGGGGAGCTGTTTTTT,CAWSAEDRGWGGELFF
TRBV25-1,.,TRBJ1-1,.,TGTGCCAGCAGTGTAGGGCGGGAAAACACTGAAGCTTTCTTT,CASSVGRENTEAFF
TRBV30,.,TRBJ1-1,.,TGTGCCTGGAGGCCGGGACCTTGGGGCACTGAAGCTTTCTTT,CAWRPGPWGTEAFF
TRBV5-1,.,TRBJ1-1,.,TGCGCCAGCAGCTTGGGGGGGGCCTTGAACACTGAAGCTTTCTTT,CASSLGGALNTEAFF
TRBV28,.,TRBJ2-2,.,TGTGCCAGCAGTTTATCCAGGGTGGGCACCGGGGAGCTGTTTTTT,CASSLSRVGTGELFF
TRBV10-2,.,TRBJ2-7,TRBD2,TGCGCCAGCAGTGAGTCGGTGTCGGCTAGCGGGAGTTACGAGCAGTACTTC,CASSESVSASGSYEQYF
TRBV7-2,.,TRBJ1-3,.,TGTGCCAGCAGCTCACAGCTTCCGAGGACTGGAAACACCATATATTTT,CASSSQLPRTGNTIYF
TRBV7-2,.,TRBJ2-1,.,TGTGCCAGCAGCTTAGGCGGAGGCTACAATGAGCAGTTCTTC,CASSLGGGYNEQFF
TRBV29-1,.,TRBJ2-3,TRBD2,TGCAGCGTTGGAGGGGCGGGAGGGCGTGGAGATACGCAGTATTTT,CSVGGAGGRGDTQYF
TRBV28,once,TRBJ1-1,.,TGTGCCAGTAATACACAGACTCGCACTGAAGCTTTCTTT,CASNTQTRTEAFF
TRBV5-4,.,TRBJ2-7,.,TGTGCCAGCAGCTTTGATAGGATCTACGAGCAGTACTTC,CASSFDRIYEQYF
TRBV18,.,TRBJ2-7,.,TGTGCCAGCTCACCGGAGTCGGGTACCTACGAGCAGTACTTC,CASSPESGTYEQYF
TRBV7-9,.,TRBJ2-5,TRBD1,TGTGCCAGCAGCGCATCAGGGGGACGTGAGACCCAGTACTTC,CASSASGGRETQYF
TRBV28,.,TRBJ2-3,TRBD2,TGTGCCAGCAGGCCGGCTTTATTGGCGGGGGCAGATACGCAGTATTTT,CASRPALLAGADTQYF
TRBV28,once,TRBJ1-6,TRBD1,TGTGCCAGCAGTTTAGAGGGACAGGGCCTACTTAATTCACCCCTCCACTTT,CASSLEGQGLLNSPLHF
TRBV28,.,TRBJ1-3,.,TGTGCCAGCTATCAGGCGATCTCTGGAAACACCATATATTTT,CASYQAISGNTIYF
TRBV28,.,TRBJ2-7,.,TGTGCCAGCAGTTTGAGGGTTGGGTACGAGCAGTACTTC,CASSLRVGYEQYF
TRBV6-6,.,TRBJ2-3,.,TGTGCCAGCAGCTTATCCGGCCCAGAACTCGGGGATACGCAGTATTTT,CASSLSGPELGDTQYF
TRBV9,.,TRBJ2-5,.,TGTGCCAGCAGCACGGGAGCGGGAGAGACCCAGTACTTC,CASSTGAGETQYF
TRBV6-5,few,TRBJ1-5,TRBD1,TGTGCCAGCAGTGCCTCCGGGACAGGGAATCAGCCCCAGCATTTT,CASSASGTGNQPQHF
TRBV28,.,TRBJ1-5,.,TGTGCCAGTCGGGAGTTGGTAAATCAGCCCCAGCATTTT,CASRELVNQPQHF
TRBV29-1,few,TRBJ1-2,.,TGCAGTGAGGACTATGGCTACACCTTC,CSEDYGYTF
TRBV5-1,.,TRBJ2-1,TRBD1,TGCGCCAGCAGCTTGGCCACCGACAGGGATGAGCAGTTCTTC,CASSLATDRDEQFF
TRBV7-9,.,TRBJ2-1,TRBD2,TGTGCCAGCAGCTTGGCAGGGAGGGTCAATGAGCAGTTCTTC,CASSLAGRVNEQFF
TRBV6-1,.,TRBJ1-1,TRBD1,TGTGCCAGCATTGTAGCAGGGGGCACTGAAGCTTTCTTT,CASIVAGGTEAFF
TRBV5-1,.,TRBJ2-7,TRBD1,TGCGCCAGCAGCTCCTCCGGGACAGGGGGCTACGAGCAGTACTTC,CASSSSGTGGYEQYF
TRBV11-2,.,TRBJ1-2,.,TGTGCCAGCAGCTTAGCCCGATATGGCTACACCTTC,CASSLARYGYTF
TRBV6-1,.,TRBJ1-5,TRBD1,TGTGCCAGCAGGGGGACAGGGAATCAGCCCCAGCATTTT,CASRGTGNQPQHF
TRBV6-4,.,TRBJ2-3,TRBD1,TGTGCCAGCAGGGGGACAGGGGCAGATACGCAGTATTTT,CASRGTGADTQYF
TRBV5-1,once,TRBJ2-3,TRBD2,TGCGCCAGCAGCGTCGGGGGACTAGCGGGAGTAGATACGCAGTATTTT,CASSVGGLAGVDTQYF
TRBV29-1,.,TRBJ1-1,.,TGCAGCGTTGCGTCTGGGACTGAAGCTTTCTTT,CSVASGTEAFF
TRBV28,.,TRBJ2-7,TRBD1,TGTGCCAGACAGACAGGGGGTTCCTACGAGCAGTACTTC,CARQTGGSYEQYF
TRBV7-2,.,TRBJ2-5,TRBD2,TGTGCCAGCAGCTTGGGACTAGCGGGAGTAGAGACCCAGTACTTC,CASSLGLAGVETQYF
TRBV9,.,TRBJ2-7,TRBD1,TGTGCCAGCAGCGCGACAGGGGTCTCCTACGAGCAGTACTTC,CASSATGVSYEQYF
TRBV6-1,.,TRBJ2-3,.,TGTGCCAGCTATGGGGGGATCGGTACAGATACGCAGTATTTT,CASYGGIGTDTQYF
TRBV18,.,TRBJ2-2,.,TGTGCCAGCTCCGGGACAATGGGCGGGGAGCTGTTTTTT,CASSGTMGGELFF
TRBV7-9,few,TRBJ1-5,.,TGTGCCAGCAGCTTAGCAGGGGAAGGTCAGCCCCAGCATTTT,CASSLAGEGQPQHF
TRBV10-2,once,TRBJ1-5,.,TGCGCCAGCAGTGATCCCCCGGCAGGGGGCAATCAGCCCCAGCATTTT,CASSDPPAGGNQPQHF
TRBV5-6,.,TRBJ2-6,.,TGTGCCAGCAGCTTGGACCAGTACTCTGGGGCCAACGTCCTGACTTTC,CASSLDQYSGANVLTF